These 21 T cell receptor beta chains originate from one sample sequenced in a study of blood T cell repertoires in COVID-19. Profiled with immunoSEQ multiplex PCR; TCRdb holds only in-frame clones, not every one. The sample yields fewer than 200,000 clones, 75% to 80% seen once. The source material was peripheral blood. The receptors shown here come from a woman in her sixties or seventies with acute or convalescent COVID-19.

The chain employs TRBV5-1 and TRBJ2-5; 9 nucleotides match TRBD2. Trimming removed 5 bases from V and 3 bases from J; junction bases left unmatched: 5. The length of the CDR3 is 14 residues. Looked up from germline, CDR1 is SGHRS and CDR2 is YFSETQ. The CDR3 DNA follows: TGCGCCAGCAGAGTTATAGCGGGAGAAGAGACCCAGTACTTC. This encodes CASRVIAGEETQYF.

V and J are TRBV7-9 and TRBJ2-5; the D gene is possibly TRBD2 (6 bases). CDR3 length: 17 residues. Germline-derived CDR1 and CDR2 are SEHNR and FQNEAQ (reference sequence). V was shortened by 5 bases and J by 0 bases, with 19 bases between the two germline ends. CDR3 sequence reads: CASSLNPLAKYQETQYF. The CDR3 nucleotides read TGTGCCAGCAGCCTAAACCCCCTAGCGAAGTACCAAGAGACCCAGTACTTC.

The rearrangement uses TRBV11-1 and TRBJ2-1, with 13 positions matching TRBD2. CDR1 and CDR2 from the germline V gene are SGHAT and FQDESV (reference sequence). Germline trimming cut 5 bases from V and 9 bases from J; bases unmatched to any gene: 7. CDR3 size: 15 residues. The CDR3 coding sequence is TGTGCCAGCAGCGAAACTAGCGGGAGGGCCCCTGAGCAGTTCTTC. This encodes CASSETSGRAPEQFF.

V usage is TRBV30 and J usage is TRBJ1-5; D is possibly TRBD1 (5 bases). This CDR3 is built from 15 residues. V was pared by 2 bases and J by 6 bases, with 17 bases between. CDR1 and CDR2 from the germline V gene are GTSNPN and SVGIG (reference sequence). The CDR3 DNA follows: TGTGCCTGGAGTCTCCTAACGGACGGGGGTCAGCCCCAGCATTTT. Protein: CAWSLLTDGGQPQHF.

Concerning this clone: The junction does not match germline at one end; this may be a read error. This chain connects TRBV24-1 to TRBJ2-1, with 10 positions matching TRBD2. This CDR3 is 20 amino acids long. Germline CDR1 and CDR2: KGHDR and SFDVKD. CDR3 sequence: CATSVGPFMLAGVQYNEQFF. The CDR3 DNA is TGTGCCACGAGTGTAGGGCCGTTCATGCTAGCGGGAGTTCAATACAATGAGCAGTTCTTC.

The V gene is TRBV11-2, the J gene TRBJ1-6; D is possibly TRBD1 (5 bases). The germline V gene has CDR1 SGHAT and CDR2 FQNNGV. Between the trimmed V and J ends, which lost 2 bases and 10 bases, there was a span of 15 bases. This CDR3 is built from 15 residues. This CDR3 is CASSLQGGQQSPLHF. In DNA form, the CDR3 reads TGTGCCAGCAGCTTACAGGGAGGGCAACAATCACCCCTCCACTTT.

The chain links TRBV7-2 to TRBJ1-3, with 7 bases that match TRBD1. Germline V lookup: CDR1 SGHTA, CDR2 FQGNSA. V lost 2 bases, J lost 0 bases, and 4 bases stayed unmatched. The CDR3 contains 16 residues. The CDR3 is CASSLTGVTSGNTIYF. In DNA form, the CDR3 reads TGTGCCAGCAGCTTAACAGGGGTTACCTCTGGAAACACCATATATTTT. Drawing the rest from reference TRBV7-2 and TRBJ1-3, the complete variable domain is GAGVSQSPSNKVTEKGKDVELRCDPISGHTALYWYRQSLGQGLEFLIYFQGNSAPDKSGLPSDRFSAERTGGSVSTLTIQRTQQEDSAVYLCASSLTGVTSGNTIYFGEGSWLTVV.

The J gene is TRBJ2-3, the V gene TRBV7-9, with TRBD2 matching 8 bases. The CDR3 is made up of 14 amino acids. Per germline, CDR1 SEHNR and CDR2 FQNEAQ (reference sequence). With V trimmed by 4 bases and J by 4 bases, 4 bases remained unmatched. The DNA of the CDR3 is TGTGCCAGCAGCTCTGGACTAGCCGCAGATACGCAGTATTTT. Translated: CASSSGLAADTQYF. Filled out from reference TRBV7-9 and TRBJ2-3, the complete variable domain reads DTGVSQNPRHKITKRGQNVTFRCDPISEHNRLYWYRQTLGQGPEFLTYFQNEAQLEKSRLLSDRFSAERPKGSFSTLEIQRTEQGDSAMYLCASSSGLAADTQYFGPGTRLTVL.

The chain uses TRBV14 and TRBJ1-6, with a weak D call TRBD1 (5 bases). Germline lookup yields CDR1 SGHDN and CDR2 FVKESK. This CDR3 is built from 13 residues. The V end lost 1 base, the J end lost 7 bases, and 5 bases lay between the germline ends. CDR3 DNA sequence: TGTGCCAGCAGCCAAGCAGGGAATTCACCCCTCCACTTT. It specifies CASSQAGNSPLHF.

V usage is TRBV7-9 and J usage is TRBJ2-2, with D hard to call. The V and J ends lost 6 bases and 0 bases respectively, with 14 bases between them. This CDR3 contains 16 residues. Germline CDR1 SEHNR, CDR2 FQNEAQ (reference sequence). CDR3 sequence (DNA): TGTGCCAGCAGACCCCTCGGCGGCGCGAACACCGGGGAGCTGTTTTTT. Its protein is CASRPLGGANTGELFF.

The chain couples TRBV3-1 (or the pseudogene TRBV3-2) to TRBJ1-2; TRBD1 agrees at 11 bases. This CDR3 region has 15 residues. The V gene end was trimmed by 0 bases and the J gene end by 6 bases; junction bases not matched to a gene: 3. Germline V lookup: CDR1 LGHDT, CDR2 YNNKEL (reference sequence). CDR3 amino acids: CASSQDRTGGHGYTF. Here the CDR3 DNA reads TGTGCCAGCAGCCAAGATAGGACAGGGGGCCATGGCTACACCTTC.

V gene TRBV4-1 combines with J gene TRBJ1-3; TRBD1 matches 10 bases. V was pared by 6 bases and J by 3 bases, with 8 bases of the junction left unmatched. The CDR3 covers 16 residues. Looked up from germline, CDR1 is MGHRA and CDR2 is YSYEKL. The CDR3 region has the DNA TGCGCCAGCAGTCCGGGACAGGGGTTATTTGGAAACACCATATATTTT. Translating it yields CASSPGQGLFGNTIYF.

This sequence joins TRBV14 and TRBJ2-7; TRBD2 aligns across 10 bases. Germline V gene data show CDR1 as SGHDN and CDR2 as FVKESK. The junction had 3 bases not matched to a gene; V was cut back by 1 base and J by 0 bases. CDR3 length: 16 amino acids. The CDR3 here is CASSQGSGRGSYEQYF. CDR3 bases: TGTGCCAGCAGCCAAGGGAGCGGGAGGGGCTCCTACGAGCAGTACTTC. The full variable domain, rest sourced from reference TRBV14 and TRBJ2-7, is EAGVTQFPSHSVIEKGQTVTLRCDPISGHDNLYWYRRVMGKEIKFLLHFVKESKQDESGMPNNRFLAERTGGTYSTLKVQPAELEDSGVYFCASSQGSGRGSYEQYFGPGTRLTVT.

The rearrangement links TRBV7-7 to TRBJ2-2, with a weak D call TRBD2 (6 bases). V was trimmed by 8 bases and J by 0 bases, leaving 13 bases between them. The germline gives CDR1 SSHAT, CDR2 FNYEAQ (reference sequence). The CDR3 loop spans 15 amino acids. The CDR3 loop reads CASSIADANTGELFF. DNA for the CDR3: TGTGCCAGCTCAATAGCGGACGCGAACACCGGGGAGCTGTTTTTT.

This chain connects TRBV19 to TRBJ1-2; 9 bases match TRBD1. V lost 3 bases to trimming and J lost 5 bases; unmatched junction nucleotides: 4. Germline-derived CDR1 and CDR2 are LNHDA and SQIVND (reference sequence). The length of the CDR3 is 14 residues. This CDR3 is CASSITGGEYGYTF. The CDR3 DNA sequence: TGTGCCAGTAGTATCACAGGGGGCGAGTATGGCTACACCTTC.

This chain links TRBV30 with TRBJ1-5; D might be TRBD1 (5 bases). The CDR3 is made up of 15 amino acids. Trimming removed 3 bases from V and 6 bases from J, with 18 bases in between. Germline values: CDR1 GTSNPN, CDR2 SVGIG (reference sequence). CDR3 sequence: CAWRGSPGPGQPQHF. The CDR3 region has the DNA TGTGCCTGGAGGGGCTCGCCAGGGCCAGGTCAGCCCCAGCATTTT.

This chain links TRBV27 with TRBJ2-1, with TRBD2 matching over 14 bases. This CDR3 contains 18 residues. Germline assignment: CDR1 MNHEY and CDR2 SMNVEV (reference sequence). Germline trimming cut 3 bases from V and 5 bases from J; bases unmatched to any gene: 9. The CDR3 DNA reads TGTGCCAGCAGTTTTCTTGGGACTAGCGGGAGTTCCCACAATGAGCAGTTCTTC. Translated: CASSFLGTSGSSHNEQFF.

The chain carries TRBV15 and TRBJ1-2, with D possibly TRBD1 on 6 matching bases. V was trimmed by 0 bases and J by 8 bases, leaving 16 bases between them. Germline V gene data show CDR1 as LNHNV and CDR2 as YYDKDF (reference sequence). CDR3 length equals 15 residues. The chain's CDR3 is CATSRDNRQARGYTF. CDR3 bases: TGTGCCACCAGCAGAGATAACCGACAGGCCCGAGGCTACACCTTC. Complete variable domain (other parts from reference TRBV15 and TRBJ1-2): DAMVIQNPRYQVTQFGKPVTLSCSQTLNHNVMYWYQQKSSQAPKLLFHYYDKDFNNEADTPDNFQSRRPNTSFCFLDIRSPGLGDTAMYLCATSRDNRQARGYTFGSGTRLTVV.

CDR3 residues: CASSRTGGHTEAFF. CDR3 DNA sequence: TGTGCCAGCAGCAGGACAGGGGGGCACACTGAAGCTTTCTTT. The V gene is TRBV7-9, the J gene TRBJ1-1; 10 nucleotides match TRBD1. Trimming removed 5 bases from V and 3 bases from J; junction bases left unmatched: 3. The CDR3 is 14 amino acids. Germline V lookup: CDR1 SEHNR, CDR2 FQNEAQ (reference sequence). Together with reference TRBV7-9 and TRBJ1-1, the CDR3 gives the full variable domain: DTGVSQNPRHKITKRGQNVTFRCDPISEHNRLYWYRQTLGQGPEFLTYFQNEAQLEKSRLLSDRFSAERPKGSFSTLEIQRTEQGDSAMYLCASSRTGGHTEAFFGQGTRLTVV.

The rearrangement links TRBV14 to TRBJ1-6, with D unresolved. Germline V gene data show CDR1 as SGHDN and CDR2 as FVKESK. V gave up 1 base and J gave up 7 bases, with 11 bases separating them. This CDR3 spans 15 amino acids. In DNA, the CDR3 is TGTGCCAGCAGCCAAGCACTACGGGAAAATTCACCCCTCCACTTT. Translation: CASSQALRENSPLHF.

The J gene is TRBJ1-2, the V gene TRBV19; D might be TRBD1 (6 bases). The CDR3 contains 15 residues. Germline V gives CDR1 LNHDA, CDR2 SQIVND (reference sequence). V dropped 2 bases and J dropped 8 bases, with 18 bases sitting between them. In nucleotides, the CDR3 is TGTGCCAGTAGTATATTACAGGGCCCCCGCTTCGGCTACACCTTC. Translation gives CASSILQGPRFGYTF.